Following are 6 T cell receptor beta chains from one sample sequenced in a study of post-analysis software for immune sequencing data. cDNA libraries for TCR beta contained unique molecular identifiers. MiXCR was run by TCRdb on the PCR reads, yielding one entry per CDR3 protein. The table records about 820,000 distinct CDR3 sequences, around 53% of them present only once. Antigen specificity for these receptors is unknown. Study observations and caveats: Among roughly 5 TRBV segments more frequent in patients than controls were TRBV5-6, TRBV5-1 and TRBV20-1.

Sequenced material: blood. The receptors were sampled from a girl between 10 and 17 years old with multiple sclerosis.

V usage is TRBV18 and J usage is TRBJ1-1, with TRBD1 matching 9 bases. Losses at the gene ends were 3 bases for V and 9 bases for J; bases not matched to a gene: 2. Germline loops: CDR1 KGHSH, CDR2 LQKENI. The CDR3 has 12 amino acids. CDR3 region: CASSPDRGKAFF. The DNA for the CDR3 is TGTGCCAGCTCACCCGACAGGGGGAAAGCTTTCTTT.

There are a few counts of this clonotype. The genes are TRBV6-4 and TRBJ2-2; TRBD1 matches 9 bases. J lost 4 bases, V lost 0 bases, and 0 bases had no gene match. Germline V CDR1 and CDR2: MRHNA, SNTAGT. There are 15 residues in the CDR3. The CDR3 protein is CASSDSGQGTGELFF. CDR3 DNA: TGTGCCAGCAGTGACTCGGGACAGGGCACCGGGGAGCTGTTTTTT.

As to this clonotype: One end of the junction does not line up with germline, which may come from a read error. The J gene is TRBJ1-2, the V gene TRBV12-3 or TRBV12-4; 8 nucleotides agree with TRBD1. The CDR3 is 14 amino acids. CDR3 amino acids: CASRRQGSVYGYTF. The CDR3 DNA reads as TGTGCCAGCAGGCGACAGGGGTCGGTCTATGGTTACACCTTC.

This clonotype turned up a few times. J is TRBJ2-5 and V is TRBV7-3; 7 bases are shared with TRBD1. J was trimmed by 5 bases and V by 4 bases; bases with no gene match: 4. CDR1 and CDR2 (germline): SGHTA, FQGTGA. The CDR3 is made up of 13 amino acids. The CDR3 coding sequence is TGTGCCAGCAGCTCGGGACAGTCGGAGACCCAGTACTTC. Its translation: CASSSGQSETQYF. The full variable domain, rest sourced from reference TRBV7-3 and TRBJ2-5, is GAGVSQTPSNKVTEKGKYVELRCDPISGHTALYWYRQSLGQGPEFLIYFQGTGAADDSGLPNDRFFAVRPEGSVSTLKIQRTERGDSAVYLCASSSGQSETQYFGPGTRLLVL.

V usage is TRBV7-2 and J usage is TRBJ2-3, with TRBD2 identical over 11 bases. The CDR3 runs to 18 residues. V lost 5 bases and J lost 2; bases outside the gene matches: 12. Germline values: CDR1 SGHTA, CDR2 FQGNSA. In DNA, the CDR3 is TGTGCCAGCAGCCGAGGAACTAGCGGGGGCCAATTCACAGATACGCAGTATTTT. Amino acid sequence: CASSRGTSGGQFTDTQYF.

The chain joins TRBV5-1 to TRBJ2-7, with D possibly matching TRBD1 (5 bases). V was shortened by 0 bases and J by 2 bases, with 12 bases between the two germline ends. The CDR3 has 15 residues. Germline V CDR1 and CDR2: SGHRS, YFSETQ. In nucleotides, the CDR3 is TGCGCCAGCAGCTTGGTAGCAGGGCCAGCCTACGAGCAGTACTTC. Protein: CASSLVAGPAYEQYF. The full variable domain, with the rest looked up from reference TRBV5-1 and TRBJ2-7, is KAGVTQTPRYLIKTRGQQVTLSCSPISGHRSVSWYQQTPGQGLQFLFEYFSETQRNKGNFPGRFSGRQFSNSRSEMNVSTLELGDSALYLCASSLVAGPAYEQYFGPGTRLTVT.